This T cell receptor (beta chain) originates from a study of technical replicates of blood from several donors. TCRdb keeps only in-frame clones here, not all; method: immunoSEQ multiplex PCR. The sample contains about 100,000 clones, approximately 96% of which appear only once. The specimen was T cells isolated from PBMCs. This clonotype originated in a human donor in good health.

In nucleotides, the CDR3 is TGTGCCAGCCTATCGTTCGGGTCCCCCTACGAGCAGTACTTC. Translated: CASLSFGSPYEQYF. The chain couples TRBV6-5 to TRBJ2-7, with no clear D. V was shortened by 8 bases and J by 2 bases, with 16 bases between the two germline ends. This CDR3 is built from 14 residues. In germline, CDR1 is MNHEY, CDR2 SVGAGI.